This T cell receptor beta chain was sequenced during a study of T-cell reconstitution after alpha-beta-depleted transplantation in children. Unique molecular identifiers were incorporated into the prepared TCRbeta library. TCRdb reprocessed the PCR reads with MiXCR, giving one entry per CDR3 protein. The sample lists about 370,000 distinct CDR3 sequences, roughly 20% occurring once. Trimming at V came to 5 bases and at J to 2 bases, leaving 8 bases not matched to a gene. This CDR3 is built from 15 residues. The sequence derives from a human donor who donated a stem cell graft to a child with acute myeloid leukemia. The chain uses TRBV12-3 or TRBV12-4 and TRBJ2-7, with 8 bases that match TRBD2. The specimen comprised PBMCs from the stem cell graft donor, sampled from the stem cell graft. The CDR3 here is CASSPSSGDPYEQYF. The CDR3 coding sequence is TGTGCCAGCAGTCCGAGTAGCGGGGATCCCTACGAGCAGTACTTC.